These T cell receptor beta chains were read from a single sample in a study of shared clonotypes between healthy human individuals. Only in-frame clones appear in the TCRdb table, and some are missing; sequencing was by immunoSEQ multiplex PCR. The sample shows about a million clones, roughly 80% of them seen only once. Sequenced material: memory CD4+ T cells from PBMCs. These TCRs come from a man between 18 and 35 years old in good health. Some clones in this sample may be carry-over from other donors' samples. The CDR3 runs from the conserved cysteine through the conserved F or W. A D gene is named only where the DNA matches it firmly. Expanded clones get a size class; other rows say once, few or many, or leave the size out.

clone size,J gene,D gene,V gene,CDR3 DNA,CDR3 protein
few,TRBJ1-5,.,TRBV6-5,TGTGCCAGCAGTTACTCGAGGGGCGTTCAGCCCCAGCATTTT,CASSYSRGVQPQHF
.,TRBJ2-1,.,TRBV5-1,TGCGCCAGCAGCTTGGGAGGCTGGGATGGGAATGAGCAGTTCTTC,CASSLGGWDGNEQFF
few,TRBJ1-1,.,TRBV7-3,TGTGCCAGCAGCCGACTAATCGGACAATTGAACACTGAAGCTTTCTTT,CASSRLIGQLNTEAFF
.,TRBJ1-2,.,TRBV29-1,TGCAGCGTCCTTATACCCACTAACTATGGCTACACCTTC,CSVLIPTNYGYTF
.,TRBJ1-5,.,TRBV6-1,TGTGCCAGCAGTGAACTAGCTCAGCCCCAGCATTTT,CASSELAQPQHF
.,TRBJ2-4,.,TRBV20-1,TGCAGTGCTACCGACCGGCACATTCAGTACTTC,CSATDRHIQYF
.,TRBJ2-7,.,TRBV12-2,TGTGCAAGATACGAGCAGTACTTC,CARYEQYF
once,TRBJ1-1,TRBD1,TRBV5-1,TGCGCCAGCAGCAGGGACAGGGAGAACACTGAAGCTTTCTTT,CASSRDRENTEAFF
.,TRBJ2-2,.,TRBV28,TGTGCCAGCAGTTTCGGTTCGTTGGGGGAGCTGTTTTTT,CASSFGSLGELFF
.,TRBJ2-7,.,TRBV10-3,TGTGCCATCAGTACTGGGACCGAGCCCTACGAGCAGTACTTC,CAISTGTEPYEQYF
.,TRBJ2-7,TRBD2,TRBV10-3,TGTGCCATCAGTGATTTTCAGCGGGAGGGCCGCCACGAGCAGTACTTC,CAISDFQREGRHEQYF
many,TRBJ2-1,.,TRBV5-6,TGTGCCAGCAGCTTGACAGGGAATGAGCAGTTCTTC,CASSLTGNEQFF
few,TRBJ2-7,TRBD2,TRBV18,TGTGCCAGCTCACCATCGGGGGGGAGCTCCTACGAGCAGTACTTC,CASSPSGGSSYEQYF
.,TRBJ2-7,.,TRBV5-6,TGTGCCAGCAGCCTCCGTGGACACTACGAGCAGTACTTC,CASSLRGHYEQYF
.,TRBJ1-2,.,TRBV14,TGTGCCAGCAGCCAAGGAGGGCAGTATGGCTACACCTTC,CASSQGGQYGYTF
few,TRBJ1-1,TRBD1,TRBV30,TGTGCCTGGACAGGGGGAGGCGGCACTGAAGCTTTCTTT,CAWTGGGGTEAFF
.,TRBJ2-5,TRBD2,TRBV9,TGTGCCAGCAGCGTAGTGGGACTAGCGGGAGGAGAGACCCAGTACTTC,CASSVVGLAGGETQYF
few,TRBJ1-5,.,TRBV19,TGTGCCAGTAGTATCTCGGGTTTTGGTCAGCCCCAGCATTTT,CASSISGFGQPQHF
few,TRBJ2-1,TRBD2,TRBV19,TGTGCCAGTAGTATAACTAGCGGGGGGAATGAGCAGTTCTTC,CASSITSGGNEQFF
few,TRBJ1-2,TRBD1,TRBV5-1,TGCGCCAGCAGCTTGCAGGGACAGGGAAGATTGGGCTATGGCTACACCTTC,CASSLQGQGRLGYGYTF
few,TRBJ2-1,TRBD2,TRBV28,TGTGCCAGCAGGGCAACTAGCGGGAGGGCCTTTGAGCAGTTCTTC,CASRATSGRAFEQFF
.,TRBJ1-1,.,TRBV5-1,TGCGCCAGCAGCTTCGAGGGTCGTACTGAAGCTTTCTTT,CASSFEGRTEAFF